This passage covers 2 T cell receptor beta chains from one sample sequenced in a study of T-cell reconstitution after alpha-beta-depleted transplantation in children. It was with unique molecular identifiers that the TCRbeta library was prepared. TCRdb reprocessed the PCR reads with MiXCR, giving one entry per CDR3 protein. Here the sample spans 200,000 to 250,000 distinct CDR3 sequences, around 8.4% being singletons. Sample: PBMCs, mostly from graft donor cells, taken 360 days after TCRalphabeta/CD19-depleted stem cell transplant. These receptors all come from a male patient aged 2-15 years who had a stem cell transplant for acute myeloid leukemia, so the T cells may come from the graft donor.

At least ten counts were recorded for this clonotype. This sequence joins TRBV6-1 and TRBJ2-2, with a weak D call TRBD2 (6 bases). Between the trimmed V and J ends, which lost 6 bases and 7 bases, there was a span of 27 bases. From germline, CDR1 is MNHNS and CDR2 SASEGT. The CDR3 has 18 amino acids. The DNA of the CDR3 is TGTGCCAGCAGGGTCAGAGGGACTCCGACTTGGTCCGGCGGGGAGCTGTTTTTT. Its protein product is CASRVRGTPTWSGGELFF.

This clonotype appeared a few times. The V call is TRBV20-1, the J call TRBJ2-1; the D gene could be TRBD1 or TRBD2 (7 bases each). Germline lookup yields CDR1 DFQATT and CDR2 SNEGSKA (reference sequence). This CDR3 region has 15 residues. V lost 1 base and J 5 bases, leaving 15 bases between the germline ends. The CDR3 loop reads CSARGGGGGNNEQFF. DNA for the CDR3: TGCAGTGCTAGAGGGGGGGGAGGGGGCAACAATGAGCAGTTCTTC.